The 10 T cell receptor beta chains presented below share a single source sample, sequenced in a study of T-cell reconstitution after alpha-beta-depleted transplantation in children. The TCRbeta library was prepared with unique molecular identifiers. Each CDR3 protein is one row after TCRdb ran MiXCR on the PCR reads. This table has approximately 110,000 distinct CDR3 sequences, under 30% appearing once. This material consisted of PBMCs, mostly from graft donor cells, taken 180 days after TCRalphabeta/CD19-depleted stem cell transplant. Receptors were obtained from a male patient aged 2 to 9 who had a stem cell transplant for chronic granulomatous disease, so the T cells may come from the graft donor.

This clonotype was seen once. The chain is built from TRBV5-6 and TRBJ1-1; D perhaps matches TRBD1 (5 bases). CDR3 length: 14 residues. Per the germline V gene, CDR1 is SGHDT and CDR2 is YYEEEE. V lost 4 bases to trimming and J lost 0 bases, with 10 bases between them. Here the CDR3 reads CASSIRQLNTEAFF. As DNA, the CDR3 is TGTGCCAGCAGCATAAGACAGTTGAACACTGAAGCTTTCTTT. Using reference TRBV5-6 and TRBJ1-1 for the parts outside the CDR3, the full variable domain is DAGVTQSPTHLIKTRGQQVTLRCSPKSGHDTVSWYQQALGQGPQFIFQYYEEEERQRGNFPDRFSGHQFPNYSSELNVNALLLGDSALYLCASSIRQLNTEAFFGQGTRLTVV.

The chain carries TRBV20-1 and TRBJ1-2; no firm D call. V was shortened by 1 base and J by 4 bases, with 16 bases between the two germline ends. The CDR3 is 15 amino acids. CDR1 is DFQATT, CDR2 SNEGSKA, per germline (reference sequence). DNA of the CDR3: TGCAGTGCTAGAGGGTCCGGATCCTCGTCCTATGGCTACACCTTC. This sequence encodes CSARGSGSSSYGYTF.

This clonotype was counted between two and nine times. The chain uses TRBV4-1 and TRBJ2-5; 7 bases line up with TRBD1. Trimming took 3 bases from V and 0 from J; bases not matched to a gene: 4. CDR3 length: 15 residues. CDR1 is MGHRA and CDR2 is YSYEKL in the germline V gene. The CDR3 loop is CASSQIDRDQETQYF. CDR3 bases: TGCGCCAGCAGCCAGATCGACAGGGACCAAGAGACCCAGTACTTC.

This clonotype came up a few times. Just one base apart from a much larger clone, this may be a read error. The chain uses TRBV12-3 or TRBV12-4 and TRBJ2-1; TRBD2 matches 10 bases. This CDR3 is built from 15 residues. In DNA form, the CDR3 reads TGTGCCAGCAAACTAGCGGGAAAGAGCTACAATGACCAGTTCTTC. It codes for CASKLAGKSYNDQFF.

The CDR3 here is CASSLESSAQPQHF. Written as DNA, the CDR3 is TGTGCCAGCAGCTTAGAATCGAGTGCTCAGCCCCAGCATTTT. This chain connects TRBV7-2 to TRBJ1-5; D not resolved. Trimming took off 1 base at V and 6 bases at J, with 10 bases between the two ends. Germline values: CDR1 SGHTA, CDR2 FQGNSA. The CDR3 contains 14 residues.

The CDR3 sequence is CASRGDSWTEAFF. CDR3 DNA sequence: TGTGCCAGCAGGGGGGACAGTTGGACTGAAGCTTTCTTT. The V call is TRBV12-3 or TRBV12-4, the J call TRBJ1-1; TRBD1 agrees at 7 bases. The junction had 6 bases not matched to a gene; V was cut back by 6 bases and J by 5 bases. The CDR3 runs 13 residues.

This clonotype occurred once. The chain combines TRBV5-4 with TRBJ2-3; 8 positions match TRBD2. CDR1 is SGHNT, CDR2 YYREEE, per germline (reference sequence). The junction had 9 bases not matched to a gene; V was cut back by 5 bases and J by 10 bases. The CDR3 totals 13 residues. The CDR3 bases are TGTGCCAGCAGACCCAGGACTAGCAAGGCGCAGTATTTT. It is translated as CASRPRTSKAQYF.

J is TRBJ2-5 and V is TRBV7-6; D is possibly TRBD1 (6 bases). Between the trimmed V and J ends, which lost 2 bases and 7 bases, there was a span of 14 bases. CDR1 and CDR2 (germline): SGHVS, FNYEAQ. The CDR3 sequence is 14 residues long. The CDR3 is CASSLLGASGTQYF. In DNA, the CDR3 is TGTGCCAGCAGCTTATTGGGGGCCTCGGGGACCCAGTACTTC.

This clonotype appeared many times. The chain employs TRBV25-1 and TRBJ2-2; tentatively, D is TRBD2 (5 bases). The ends were cut back, 6 bases at V and 7 bases at J, with 15 bases in the middle. The CDR3 extends over 14 amino acids. The germline V gene encodes CDR1 MGHDK and CDR2 SYGVNS. This CDR3 reads CASSEEPSGGELFF. In DNA form, the CDR3 reads TGTGCCAGCAGCGAGGAGCCGAGCGGCGGGGAGCTGTTTTTT.

The rearrangement links TRBV5-1 to TRBJ2-6; D not resolved. Germline CDR1 SGHRS, CDR2 YFSETQ. V shed 2 bases and J shed 1 base, with 13 bases lying between them. CDR3 size: 17 residues. The CDR3 sequence is CASSLLLVGSGANVLTF. CDR3 DNA: TGCGCCAGCAGCTTACTGTTGGTGGGGTCTGGGGCCAACGTCCTGACTTTC.